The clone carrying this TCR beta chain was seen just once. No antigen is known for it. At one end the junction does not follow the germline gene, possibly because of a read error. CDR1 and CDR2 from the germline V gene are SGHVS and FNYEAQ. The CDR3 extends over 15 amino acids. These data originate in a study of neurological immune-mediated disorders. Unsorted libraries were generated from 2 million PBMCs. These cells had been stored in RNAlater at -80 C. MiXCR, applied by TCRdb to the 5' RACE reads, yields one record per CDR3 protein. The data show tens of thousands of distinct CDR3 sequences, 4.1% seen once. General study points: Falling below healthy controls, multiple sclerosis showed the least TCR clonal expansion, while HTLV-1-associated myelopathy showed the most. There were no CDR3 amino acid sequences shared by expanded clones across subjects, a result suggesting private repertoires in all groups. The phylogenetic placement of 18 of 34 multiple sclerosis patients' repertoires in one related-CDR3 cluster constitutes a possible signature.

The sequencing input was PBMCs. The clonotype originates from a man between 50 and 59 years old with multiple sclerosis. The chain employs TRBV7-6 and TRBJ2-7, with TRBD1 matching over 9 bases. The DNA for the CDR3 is TGTGCCTGCAGCGACAGGGGGGCGCGGGGCTACGAGCAGTACTTC. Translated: CACSDRGARGYEQYF.